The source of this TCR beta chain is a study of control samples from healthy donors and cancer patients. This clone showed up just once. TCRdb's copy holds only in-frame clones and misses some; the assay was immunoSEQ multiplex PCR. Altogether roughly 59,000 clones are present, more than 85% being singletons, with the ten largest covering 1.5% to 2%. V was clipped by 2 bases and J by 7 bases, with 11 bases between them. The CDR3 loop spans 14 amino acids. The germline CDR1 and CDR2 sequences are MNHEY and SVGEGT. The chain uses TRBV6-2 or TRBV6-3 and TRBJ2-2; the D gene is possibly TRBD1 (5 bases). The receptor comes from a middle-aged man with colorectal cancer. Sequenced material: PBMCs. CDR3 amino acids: CASSYGARFGELFF. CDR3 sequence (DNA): TGTGCCAGCAGTTACGGGGCCAGGTTCGGGGAGCTGTTTTTT.